This T cell receptor (beta chain) was recovered during a study of shared clonotypes between healthy human individuals. Overall study findings and caveats: Sharing across four donors was highest in naive CD4 (roughly 5%) and lowest in memory CD8 (approximately 0.4%).

Only in-frame clones appear in the TCRdb table, and some are missing; sequencing was by immunoSEQ multiplex PCR. The data show a few million clones, with 93% seen just once and less than 2% held by the top ten. Turning to this clone: The antigen is unknown.

The V gene lost 7 bases and the J gene lost 5 bases, with 11 bases spanning the gap. The CDR3 has 12 amino acids. Germline lookup yields CDR1 SQVTM and CDR2 ANQGSEA. The naive CD8 fraction comprised CD45RO-negative cells positively selected for CCR7 and excluded terminally differentiated effector memory CD45RA+ cells. Among the donors, all were Caucasian adults who lived in Nashville, Tennessee. The sample was naive CD8+ T cells from PBMCs. The sequence was collected from a man aged 18 to 30 in good health. Some clones in this sample may be carry-over from other donors' samples. This chain links TRBV29-1 with TRBJ2-2, with unresolved D. The CDR3 coding sequence is TGCAGCGCACGGGTGGGGACCGGGGAGCTGTTTTTT. The encoded protein is CSARVGTGELFF.